The text below deals with one T cell receptor (beta chain). These data originate in a study of radiotherapy plus CTLA-4 blockade in lung cancer. Study summary: Objective response rate was roughly 19%; disease control rate, around 30%.

Focal radiation and CTLA-4 blockade (ipilimumab) were tested in chemo-refractory metastatic non-small-cell lung cancer patients. Germline-derived CDR1 and CDR2 are SGHRS and YFSETQ. V was clipped by 4 bases and J by 2 bases; unmatched bases: 5. This CDR3 has 14 residues. Data came from immunoSEQ multiplex PCR; TCRdb stores just in-frame clones and leaves some out. The sample holds roughly 59,000 clones; about 72% are singletons and the top ten take around 8.3%. The sequenced sample was peripheral blood, obtained from a patient treated with radiotherapy plus ipilimumab. The chain couples TRBV5-1 to TRBJ2-7; 8 positions match TRBD1. The clonotype was recovered from a human donor with non-small cell lung cancer whose response to radiotherapy plus ipilimumab could not be evaluated. CDR3 sequence: CASSPGQATYEQYF. For the CDR3, the DNA is TGCGCCAGCAGCCCGGGACAGGCTACCTACGAGCAGTACTTC.